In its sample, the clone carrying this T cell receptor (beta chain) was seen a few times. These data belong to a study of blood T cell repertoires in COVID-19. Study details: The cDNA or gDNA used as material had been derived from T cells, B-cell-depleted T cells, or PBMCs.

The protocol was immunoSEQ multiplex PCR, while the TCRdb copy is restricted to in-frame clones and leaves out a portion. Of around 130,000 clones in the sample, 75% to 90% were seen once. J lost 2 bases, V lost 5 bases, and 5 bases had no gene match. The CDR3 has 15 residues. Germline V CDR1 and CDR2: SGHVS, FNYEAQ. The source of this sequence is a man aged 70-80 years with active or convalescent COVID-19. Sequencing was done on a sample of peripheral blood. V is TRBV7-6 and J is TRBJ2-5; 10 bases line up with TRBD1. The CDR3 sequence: CASSQGQGQQETQYF. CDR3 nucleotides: TGTGCCAGCAGCCAGGGACAGGGGCAGCAAGAGACCCAGTACTTC.